The 21 T cell receptor beta chains in this list originate from one sample, sequenced in a study of shared clonotypes between healthy human individuals. The repertoire was sequenced with immunoSEQ multiplex PCR; TCRdb's copy has only in-frame clones and lacks some. Of 780,000 or so clones listed, roughly 72% are singletons. Sequences were obtained from memory CD4+ T cells sorted from blood. The subset: CD45RA-negative fraction. These receptors originate from a woman between 25 and 40 years old in good health.

This clone was observed many times. The rearrangement uses TRBV6-5 and TRBJ2-5; tentatively, D is TRBD1 (6 bases). V lost 3 bases to trimming and J lost 7 bases, with 15 bases between them. Germline V gene lookup returns CDR1 MNHEY and CDR2 SVGAGI. CDR3 length equals 14 residues. CDR3 bases: TGTGCCAGCAGTTATCGACAGGACCCAGCGACCCAGTACTTC. As protein: CASSYRQDPATQYF.

As concerns this clone: Other DNA sequences of this sample code for an identical CDR3. V gene TRBV4-1 combines with J gene TRBJ2-1; TRBD1 matches at 8 bases. V gave up 4 bases and J gave up 2 bases; unmatched junction bases: 4. Germline V gives CDR1 MGHRA, CDR2 YSYEKL. CDR3 length equals 15 residues. CDR3 nucleotides: TGCGCCAGCAGCCCTGGACAGGGCCCCTACAATGAGCAGTTCTTC. It translates to CASSPGQGPYNEQFF.

As DNA, the CDR3 is TGTGCCAGTAGTGCACAGGGGGCCCTCCCTGAAGCTTTCTTT. This sequence encodes CASSAQGALPEAFF. V usage is TRBV19 and J usage is TRBJ1-1, with 9 bases that match TRBD1. Looked up from germline, CDR1 is LNHDA and CDR2 is SQIVND (reference sequence). The CDR3 has 14 residues. Trimming cost V 5 bases and J 6 bases; bases outside gene matches: 7.

The rearrangement links TRBV29-1 to TRBJ2-3; D gene unclear. This CDR3 is 13 amino acids long. The germline V gene has CDR1 SQVTM and CDR2 ANQGSEA. Trimming left V 2 bases short and J 6 bases short, with 12 bases between. CDR3 nucleotide sequence: TGCAGCGTTGAAATGGGCCCCTGGGATACGCAGTATTTT. Translation gives CSVEMGPWDTQYF.

The CDR3 nucleotides read TGTGCCAGCAGTTTGCGGGGGGGGGCAGATACGCAGTATTTT. As protein: CASSLRGGADTQYF. V is TRBV28 and J is TRBJ2-3, with 9 positions matching TRBD2. The CDR3 length is 14 residues. Per germline, CDR1 MDHEN and CDR2 SYDVKM. After removal of 3 bases from V and 4 bases from J, the junction contained 2 bases not matched to a gene. Variable domain in full (rest from reference TRBV28 and TRBJ2-3): DVKVTQSSRYLVKRTGEKVFLECVQDMDHENMFWYRQDPGLGLRLIYFSYDVKMKEKGDIPEGYSVSREKKERFSLILESASTNQTSMYLCASSLRGGADTQYFGPGTRLTVL.

The chain links TRBV28 to TRBJ1-2, with a tentative D call TRBD1 (5 bases). The V end was cut by 6 bases, the J end by 8 bases, with 16 bases between. CDR1 and CDR2 (germline): MDHEN, SYDVKM. This CDR3 is 13 amino acids long. DNA of the CDR3: TGTGCCAGCAGCATCCTCAGGGCCGGCGGCTACACCTTC. Its protein is CASSILRAGGYTF.

The chain carries TRBV7-6 and TRBJ2-1; 8 positions match TRBD2. Trimming took 1 base from V and 4 from J; bases not matched to a gene: 9. The CDR3 length is 17 residues. The V gene's germline CDR1 is SGHVS and CDR2 FNYEAQ. In nucleotides, the CDR3 is TGTGCCAGCAGCTTAGGCATTAGCGGGATTACTTACAATGAGCAGTTCTTC. It is translated as CASSLGISGITYNEQFF.

V and J are TRBV7-3 and TRBJ1-1, with D possibly TRBD1 on 6 matching bases. This CDR3 is 13 amino acids long. V lost 4 bases and J lost 4, with 10 bases in between. CDR1 is SGHTA, CDR2 FQGTGA, per germline. The CDR3 here is CASSYRGGTEAFF. The CDR3 region has the DNA TGTGCCAGCAGCTATAGAGGGGGCACTGAAGCTTTCTTT.

The chain uses TRBV27 and TRBJ1-5; 7 bases align to TRBD1. The CDR3 contains 14 residues. Germline V gene sequence: CDR1 MNHEY, CDR2 SMNVEV (reference sequence). Trimming removed 4 bases from V and 9 bases from J; junction bases left unmatched: 9. The CDR3 DNA reads as TGTGCCAGCAGTTCGGGACTTCAGGGGGGGCCCCAGCATTTT. As protein: CASSSGLQGGPQHF.

V and J are TRBV27 and TRBJ1-5, with a tentative D call TRBD1 (6 bases). This CDR3 contains 14 residues. From germline, CDR1 is MNHEY and CDR2 SMNVEV (reference sequence). The V gene lost 5 bases and the J gene lost 6 bases, with 14 bases spanning the gap. The DNA for the CDR3 is TGTGCCAGCAGTCGTAAGGGGGGAGGTCAGCCCCAGCATTTT. It codes for CASSRKGGGQPQHF.

The chain combines TRBV4-1 with TRBJ2-3; 8 bases are a match to TRBD2. CDR1 and CDR2 from the germline V gene are MGHRA and YSYEKL. The CDR3 has 16 residues. Germline trimming cut 1 base from V and 5 bases from J; bases unmatched to any gene: 8. CDR3 nucleotide sequence: TGCGCCAGCAGCCAAGGGTTAGCGGGATGGGGAGATACGCAGTATTTT. This translates into CASSQGLAGWGDTQYF.

DNA of the CDR3: TGCGCCAGCAGCCGCCTCCCGGGACAGGGGGAAAAACTGTTTTTT. It translates to CASSRLPGQGEKLFF. The V gene is TRBV4-1, the J gene TRBJ1-4, with 10 bases matching TRBD1. Germline V gene lookup returns CDR1 MGHRA and CDR2 YSYEKL. The V gene end was trimmed by 4 bases and the J gene end by 8 bases; junction bases not matched to a gene: 7. The CDR3 is made up of 15 amino acids.

The rearrangement links TRBV30 to TRBJ1-2; possible D gene TRBD1, 6 bases. Looked up from germline, CDR1 is GTSNPN and CDR2 is SVGIG (reference sequence). The V end lost 3 bases, the J end lost 3 bases, and 14 bases lay between the germline ends. The CDR3 has 14 residues. The DNA of the CDR3 is TGTGCCTGGAGCGGGGGAGGGGGTTACTATGGCTACACCTTC. Its translation is CAWSGGGGYYGYTF.

The genes are TRBV2 and TRBJ1-2, with TRBD1 as a possible D gene (5 bases). V shed 7 bases and J shed 4 bases, with 16 bases lying between them. This CDR3 comprises 14 residues. Germline loops: CDR1 SNHLY, CDR2 FYNNEI. CDR3 nucleotide sequence: TGTGCCAGCAATCCTACCCCAGGGACCTATGGCTACACCTTC. Protein: CASNPTPGTYGYTF.

As for this clone: Other DNA sequences in this specimen translate into the identical CDR3. The chain employs TRBV5-1 and TRBJ2-1; 7 bases match TRBD1. V gave up 4 bases and J gave up 3 bases; unmatched junction bases: 4. This CDR3 contains 14 residues. Germline loops: CDR1 SGHRS, CDR2 YFSETQ. The CDR3 loop is CASSPGTDYNEQFF. The DNA for the CDR3 is TGCGCCAGCAGCCCCGGGACAGACTACAATGAGCAGTTCTTC. Full variable domain (outside the CDR3, taken from reference TRBV5-1 and TRBJ2-1): KAGVTQTPRYLIKTRGQQVTLSCSPISGHRSVSWYQQTPGQGLQFLFEYFSETQRNKGNFPGRFSGRQFSNSRSEMNVSTLELGDSALYLCASSPGTDYNEQFFGPGTRLTVL.

This chain connects TRBV29-1 to TRBJ2-1; no firm D call. V lost 4 bases to trimming and J lost 1 base, with 11 bases between them. Germline-derived CDR1 and CDR2 are SQVTM and ANQGSEA. The CDR3 covers 14 residues. The CDR3, as DNA: TGCAGCGTTGCAAAGGCTGAATCCTACAATGAGCAGTTCTTC. Protein product: CSVAKAESYNEQFF.

This chain's CDR3 is CASSLRAGGNEQFF. The CDR3 DNA reads as TGCGCCAGCAGCTTGCGGGCGGGTGGTAATGAGCAGTTCTTC. This sequence joins TRBV5-1 and TRBJ2-1; TRBD2 is a possible D gene (5 bases). This CDR3 comprises 14 residues. In germline, CDR1 is SGHRS, CDR2 YFSETQ. Deletions cut 1 base from V and 7 bases from J, with 12 bases between.

This chain links TRBV19 with TRBJ1-1; D is ambiguous. The V gene lost 6 bases and the J gene lost 1 base, with 9 bases spanning the gap. Per germline, CDR1 LNHDA and CDR2 SQIVND (reference sequence). The CDR3 totals 13 residues. CDR3: CASRAGGNTEAFF. The DNA for the CDR3 is TGTGCCAGTAGGGCGGGCGGGAACACTGAAGCTTTCTTT. The variable domain in full, completed from reference TRBV19 and TRBJ1-1, reads DGGITQSPKYLFRKEGQNVTLSCEQNLNHDAMYWYRQDPGQGLRLIYYSQIVNDFQKGDIAEGYSVSREKKESFPLTVTSAQKNPTAFYLCASRAGGNTEAFFGQGTRLTVV.

This clone was observed once. The gene calls are TRBV11-2 and TRBJ2-1; 8 bases map to TRBD2. This CDR3 has 14 residues. J gave up 7 bases and V 4 bases, and 6 bases lay outside the gene matches. Germline lookup yields CDR1 SGHAT and CDR2 FQNNGV. CDR3 nucleotide sequence: TGTGCCAGCAGCTCTGGGACTAGAGTTAATGAGCAGTTCTTC. Encoded protein: CASSSGTRVNEQFF.

The chain has TRBV5-1 and TRBJ2-5, with D possibly TRBD1 on 7 matching bases. Germline V CDR1 and CDR2: SGHRS, YFSETQ. The CDR3 length is 14 residues. The ends were cut back, 5 bases at V and 7 bases at J, with 18 bases in the middle. CDR3 bases: TGCGCCAGCAGTGCGGGGACAGCCGGTACGACCCAGTACTTC. This translates into CASSAGTAGTTQYF. Combining the CDR3 with reference TRBV5-1 and TRBJ2-5 gives the whole variable domain KAGVTQTPRYLIKTRGQQVTLSCSPISGHRSVSWYQQTPGQGLQFLFEYFSETQRNKGNFPGRFSGRQFSNSRSEMNVSTLELGDSALYLCASSAGTAGTTQYFGPGTRLLVL.

This chain joins TRBV10-3 and TRBJ2-5; 9 bases are a match to TRBD1. CDR3 size: 13 residues. V dropped 9 bases and J dropped 5; count of bases not matched to a gene: 7. CDR1 and CDR2 (germline): ENHRY, SYGVKD. The CDR3 DNA follows: TGTGCCATGTCTACAGGGGGCGCGGAGACCCAGTACTTC. It is translated as CAMSTGGAETQYF.